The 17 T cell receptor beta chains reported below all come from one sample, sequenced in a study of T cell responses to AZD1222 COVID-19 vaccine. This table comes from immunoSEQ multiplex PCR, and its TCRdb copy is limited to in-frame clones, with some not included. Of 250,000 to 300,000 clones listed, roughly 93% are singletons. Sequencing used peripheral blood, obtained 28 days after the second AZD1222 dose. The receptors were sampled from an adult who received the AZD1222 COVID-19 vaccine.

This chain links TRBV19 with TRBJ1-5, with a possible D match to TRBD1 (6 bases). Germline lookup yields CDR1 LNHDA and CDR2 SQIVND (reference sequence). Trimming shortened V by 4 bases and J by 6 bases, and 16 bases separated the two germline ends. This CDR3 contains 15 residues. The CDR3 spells CASSTYPGGSQPQHF. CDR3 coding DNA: TGTGCCAGTAGTACTTACCCCGGGGGCAGTCAGCCCCAGCATTTT. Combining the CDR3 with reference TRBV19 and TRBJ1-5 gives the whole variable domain DGGITQSPKYLFRKEGQNVTLSCEQNLNHDAMYWYRQDPGQGLRLIYYSQIVNDFQKGDIAEGYSVSREKKESFPLTVTSAQKNPTAFYLCASSTYPGGSQPQHFGDGTRLSIL.

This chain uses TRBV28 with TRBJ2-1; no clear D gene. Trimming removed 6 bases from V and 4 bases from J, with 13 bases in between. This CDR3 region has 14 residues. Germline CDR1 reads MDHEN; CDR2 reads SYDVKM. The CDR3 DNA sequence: TGTGCCAGCAGCCCACGTTGGGCGTACAATGAGCAGTTCTTC. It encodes CASSPRWAYNEQFF.

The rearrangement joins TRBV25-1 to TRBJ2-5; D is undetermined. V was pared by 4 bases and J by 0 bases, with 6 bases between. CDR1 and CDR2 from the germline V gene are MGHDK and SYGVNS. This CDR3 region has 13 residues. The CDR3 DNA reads TGTGCCAGCAGTGTCAGCCACCAAGAGACCCAGTACTTC. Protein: CASSVSHQETQYF.

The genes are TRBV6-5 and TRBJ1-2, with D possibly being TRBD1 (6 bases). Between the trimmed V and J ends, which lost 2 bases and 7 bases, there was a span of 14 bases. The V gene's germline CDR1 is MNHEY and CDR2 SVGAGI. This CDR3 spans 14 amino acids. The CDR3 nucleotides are TGTGCCAGCAGTTACGAGGAGGGGGGAAGTGGCTACACCTTC. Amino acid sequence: CASSYEEGGSGYTF.

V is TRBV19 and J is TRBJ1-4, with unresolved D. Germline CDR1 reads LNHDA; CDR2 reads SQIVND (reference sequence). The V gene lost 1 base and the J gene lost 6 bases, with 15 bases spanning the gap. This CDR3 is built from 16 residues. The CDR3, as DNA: TGTGCCAGTAGTATAGCCCTTGGTTGGGCGGATGAAAAACTGTTTTTT. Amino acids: CASSIALGWADEKLFF.

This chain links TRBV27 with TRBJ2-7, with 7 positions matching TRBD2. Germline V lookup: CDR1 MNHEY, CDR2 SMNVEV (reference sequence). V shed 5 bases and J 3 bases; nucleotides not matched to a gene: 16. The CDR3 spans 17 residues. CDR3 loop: CASSPLWGGSEYYEQYF. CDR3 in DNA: TGTGCCAGCAGTCCCCTTTGGGGGGGTAGCGAATACTACGAGCAGTACTTC.

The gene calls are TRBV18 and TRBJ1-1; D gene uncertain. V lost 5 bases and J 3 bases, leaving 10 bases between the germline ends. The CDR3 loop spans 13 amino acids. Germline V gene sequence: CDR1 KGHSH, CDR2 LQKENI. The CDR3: CASSEASYTEAFF. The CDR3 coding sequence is TGTGCCAGCTCAGAGGCGTCCTACACTGAAGCTTTCTTT.

CDR3 in DNA: TGTGCCAGCAGCTTGACCGGAGGGAGGAATGAAAAACTGTTTTTT. Amino acid sequence: CASSLTGGRNEKLFF. The chain carries TRBV5-5 and TRBJ1-4; the D is unclear. There are 15 residues in the CDR3. Germline V gene sequence: CDR1 SGHKS, CDR2 YYEKEE (reference sequence). Trimming removed 1 base at V and 5 bases at J, with 12 bases between.

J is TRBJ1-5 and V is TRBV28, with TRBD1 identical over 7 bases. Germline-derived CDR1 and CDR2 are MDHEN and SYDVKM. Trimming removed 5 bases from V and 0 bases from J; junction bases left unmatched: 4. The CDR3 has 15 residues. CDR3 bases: TGTGCCAGCAGTCGCGGACAGGCTAGCAATCAGCCCCAGCATTTT. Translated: CASSRGQASNQPQHF.

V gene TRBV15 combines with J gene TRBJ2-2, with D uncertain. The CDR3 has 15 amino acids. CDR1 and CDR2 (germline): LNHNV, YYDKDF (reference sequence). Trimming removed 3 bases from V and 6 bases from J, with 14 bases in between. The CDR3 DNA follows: TGTGCCACCAGCAGGTTACAAGGAAAGGCCGGGGAGCTGTTTTTT. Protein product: CATSRLQGKAGELFF.

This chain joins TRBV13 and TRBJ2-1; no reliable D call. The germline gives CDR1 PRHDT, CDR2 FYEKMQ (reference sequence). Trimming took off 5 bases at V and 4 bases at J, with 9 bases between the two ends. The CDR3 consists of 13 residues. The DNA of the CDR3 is TGTGCCAGCAGCACGCGACATTACAATGAGCAGTTCTTC. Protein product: CASSTRHYNEQFF.

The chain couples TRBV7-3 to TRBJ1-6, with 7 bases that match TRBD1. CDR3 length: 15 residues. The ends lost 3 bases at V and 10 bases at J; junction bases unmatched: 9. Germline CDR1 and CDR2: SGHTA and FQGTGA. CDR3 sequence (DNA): TGTGCCAGCAGCTTTACAGGGGTTGGACGGTCACCCCTCCACTTT. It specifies CASSFTGVGRSPLHF.

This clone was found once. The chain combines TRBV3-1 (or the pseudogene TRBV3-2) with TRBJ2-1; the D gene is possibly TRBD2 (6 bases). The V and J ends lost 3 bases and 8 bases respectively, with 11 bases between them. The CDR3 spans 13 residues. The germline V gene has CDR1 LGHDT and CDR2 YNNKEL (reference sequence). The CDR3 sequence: CASSQGGPDEQFF. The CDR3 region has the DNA TGTGCCAGCAGCCAGGGGGGACCGGATGAGCAGTTCTTC.

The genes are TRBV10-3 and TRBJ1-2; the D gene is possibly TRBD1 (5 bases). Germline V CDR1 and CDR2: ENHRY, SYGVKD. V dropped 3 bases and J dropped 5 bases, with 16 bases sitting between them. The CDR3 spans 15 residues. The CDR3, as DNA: TGTGCCATCAGTGATGGGGGAGGCAGGGCTTATGGCTACACCTTC. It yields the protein CAISDGGGRAYGYTF.

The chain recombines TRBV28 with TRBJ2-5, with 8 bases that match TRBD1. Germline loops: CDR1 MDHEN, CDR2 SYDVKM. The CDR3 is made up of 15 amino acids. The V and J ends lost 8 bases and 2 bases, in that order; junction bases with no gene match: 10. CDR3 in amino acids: CASRTNRGRQETQYF. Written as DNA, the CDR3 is TGTGCCAGCCGCACGAACAGGGGGAGGCAAGAGACCCAGTACTTC.

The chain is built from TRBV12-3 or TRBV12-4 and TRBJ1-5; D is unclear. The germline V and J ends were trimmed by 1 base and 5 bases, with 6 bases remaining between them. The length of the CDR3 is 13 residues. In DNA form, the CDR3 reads TGTGCCAGCAGTTTAGAGGGCTATCAGCCCCAGCATTTT. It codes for CASSLEGYQPQHF.

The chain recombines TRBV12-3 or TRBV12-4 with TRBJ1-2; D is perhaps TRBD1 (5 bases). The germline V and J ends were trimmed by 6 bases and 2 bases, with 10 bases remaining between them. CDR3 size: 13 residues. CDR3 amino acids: CASRVKGNYGYTF. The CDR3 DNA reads TGTGCCAGCAGAGTTAAGGGGAACTATGGCTACACCTTC.